The 13 T cell receptor beta chains below all came from one sample that was sequenced in a study of T-cell reconstitution after alpha-beta-depleted transplantation in children. TCRbeta library construction was performed incorporating unique molecular identifiers. TCRdb re-called the PCR reads through MiXCR, storing one row per CDR3 protein. The data contain 500,000 or so distinct CDR3 sequences, around 10% of them singletons. The source material was PBMCs, mostly from graft donor cells, sampled 180 days after TCRalphabeta/CD19-depleted stem cell transplant. All receptors derive from a female patient aged 2 to 10 who had a stem cell transplant for aplastic anemia, so the T cells may come from the graft donor.

This clonotype occurred many times. CDR3 sequence reads: CASSGGQGGYGYTF. CDR3 DNA sequence: TGTGCCAGCAGCGGCGGACAGGGAGGCTATGGCTACACCTTC. The rearrangement links TRBV3-1 to TRBJ1-2, with 8 bases that match TRBD1. Germline CDR1 is LGHDT and CDR2 is YNNKEL (reference sequence). The CDR3 extends over 14 amino acids. Unmatched junction bases numbered 6, after V lost 5 bases and J lost 4 bases.

Many counts were recorded for this clonotype. This sequence joins TRBV5-1 and TRBJ1-2; D call uncertain. The V end was cut by 0 bases, the J end by 6 bases, with 15 bases between. There are 15 residues in the CDR3. The germline V gene has CDR1 SGHRS and CDR2 YFSETQ. The CDR3 spells CASSLDLGFTNGYTF. The CDR3 coding sequence is TGCGCCAGCAGCTTGGATCTTGGGTTTACTAATGGCTACACCTTC.

The sample holds a few counts of this clonotype. This rearrangement joins TRBV20-1 to TRBJ1-1, with TRBD1 identical over 7 bases. The V segment lost 2 bases and the J segment 3 bases; nucleotides outside the gene matches: 9. The CDR3 totals 15 residues. Germline V CDR1 and CDR2: DFQATT, SNEGSKA (reference sequence). CDR3 in amino acids: CSARRARDSHTEAFF. CDR3 nucleotides: TGCAGTGCTAGACGGGCCCGGGACAGTCACACTGAAGCTTTCTTT.

This chain links TRBV29-1 with TRBJ2-6; D may be TRBD2 (6 bases). The V end lost 7 bases, the J end lost 11 bases, and 12 bases lay between the germline ends. Germline lookup yields CDR1 SQVTM and CDR2 ANQGSEA. The CDR3 runs 11 residues. The CDR3 coding sequence is TGCAGCGCGGAGGGCAGGGACGTCCTGACTTTC. This gives the protein CSAEGRDVLTF.

The V gene is TRBV6-2 or TRBV6-3, the J gene TRBJ2-7; D is uncertain. Germline V CDR1 and CDR2: MNHEY, SVGEGT. The ends were cut back, 4 bases at V and 3 bases at J, with 7 bases in the middle. The CDR3 covers 12 residues. CDR3 coding DNA: TGTGCCAGCAGTTTCGTGGACTACGAGCAGTACTTC. Protein: CASSFVDYEQYF.

The V call is TRBV25-1, the J call TRBJ2-1; TRBD2 matches at 14 bases. From germline, CDR1 is MGHDK and CDR2 SYGVNS. The V gene end was trimmed by 4 bases and the J gene end by 6 bases; junction bases not matched to a gene: 14. There are 19 residues in the CDR3. The CDR3 DNA is TGTGCCAGCAGTGCCACCCCGGGGGTGGGACTAGCGGGAGCCAATGAGCAGTTCTTC. Its translation: CASSATPGVGLAGANEQFF.

The chain joins TRBV30 to TRBJ1-5; possible D gene TRBD1, 5 bases. This CDR3 is built from 13 residues. Germline V lookup: CDR1 GTSNPN, CDR2 SVGIG (reference sequence). The V and J ends lost 2 bases and 7 bases respectively, with 12 bases between them. The CDR3 nucleotides are TGTGCCTGGAGTAGGGGTGTGGAGCAGCCCCAGCATTTT. Translating it yields CAWSRGVEQPQHF.

The chain employs TRBV4-3 and TRBJ1-2, with D possibly being TRBD1 (6 bases). Trimming cost V 0 bases and J 4 bases, with 24 bases left between them. Per germline, CDR1 LGHNA and CDR2 YSLEER. This CDR3 is 19 amino acids long. CDR3 in amino acids: CASSQDNLQGILRIYGYTF. The CDR3 region has the DNA TGCGCCAGCAGCCAAGATAACCTGCAGGGGATCTTACGGATCTATGGCTACACCTTC.

The chain joins TRBV6-2 or TRBV6-3 to TRBJ2-7, with a weak D call TRBD2 (6 bases). CDR1 and CDR2 (germline): MNHEY, SVGEGT. CDR3 length: 15 amino acids. Trimming pared 1 base from V and 7 bases from J, leaving 17 bases between. Here the CDR3 reads CASSYFKGTSLEQYF. The CDR3 region has the DNA TGTGCCAGCAGTTACTTCAAAGGGACTTCGCTTGAGCAGTACTTC.

This CDR3 is CASSSSGGWSGTQYF. In DNA, the CDR3 is TGTGCCAGCAGCTCCTCGGGGGGGTGGTCAGGGACCCAGTACTTC. J is TRBJ2-5 and V is TRBV7-2; 8 nucleotides match TRBD2. The V gene end was trimmed by 4 bases and the J gene end by 7 bases; junction bases not matched to a gene: 11. The CDR3 has 15 amino acids. The germline V gene encodes CDR1 SGHTA and CDR2 FQGNSA.

This clonotype turned up a few times. The rearrangement links TRBV7-9 to TRBJ1-4, with 7 bases matching TRBD1. The length of the CDR3 is 16 residues. Per germline, CDR1 SEHNR and CDR2 FQNEAQ (reference sequence). V was clipped by 2 bases and J by 5 bases; unmatched bases: 8. CDR3 sequence: CASSLSGGQGNEKLFF. The DNA for the CDR3 is TGTGCCAGCAGCTTATCAGGGGGACAAGGCAATGAAAAACTGTTTTTT.

The chain has TRBV6-1 and TRBJ1-1; possibly TRBD1 for D (5 bases). The CDR3 extends over 14 amino acids. V gave up 7 bases and J gave up 9 bases, with 21 bases separating them. The V gene's germline CDR1 is MNHNS and CDR2 SASEGT. CDR3 nucleotides: TGTGCCAGCACTGATTCGGGGATCGGGGGGAAAGCTTTCTTT. Protein sequence: CASTDSGIGGKAFF.

This clonotype was seen a handful of times. The chain joins TRBV10-1 to TRBJ2-5, with TRBD2 identical over 11 bases. CDR1 WNHNN and CDR2 SYGVQD come from the germline V gene (reference sequence). V dropped 6 bases and J dropped 4; count of bases not matched to a gene: 19. The CDR3 runs 19 residues. CDR3 residues: CASSPGNLAGGLAVETQYF. For the CDR3, the DNA is TGCGCCAGCAGCCCAGGAAATCTAGCGGGAGGATTGGCCGTAGAGACCCAGTACTTC.